One and the same sample provided the 30 T cell receptor beta chains below, sequenced in a study of blood T cell repertoires in COVID-19. The data were produced by immunoSEQ multiplex PCR, yet TCRdb's version contains in-frame clones alone and is incomplete. The sample contains roughly 150,000 clones, around 80% of which appear only once. The sequenced sample consisted of peripheral blood. These receptors were taken from a woman aged 80 or over with acute or convalescent COVID-19.

This sequence joins TRBV30 and TRBJ2-7, with TRBD1 matching over 9 bases. CDR1 and CDR2 (germline): GTSNPN, SVGIG (reference sequence). V dropped 5 bases and J dropped 4; count of bases not matched to a gene: 6. This CDR3 has 13 amino acids. CDR3 protein: CAWGLGQGYEQYF. The CDR3 DNA is TGTGCCTGGGGTTTGGGACAGGGATACGAGCAGTACTTC.

This clone was detected only once. CDR3 region: CASSQGWQGAANEKLFF. The DNA of the CDR3 is TGCGCCAGCAGCCAAGGTTGGCAGGGGGCAGCTAATGAAAAACTGTTTTTT. This chain uses TRBV4-1 with TRBJ1-4; TRBD1 matches 8 bases. With V trimmed by 1 base and J by 3 bases, 7 bases remained unmatched. Looked up from germline, CDR1 is MGHRA and CDR2 is YSYEKL. CDR3 length: 17 amino acids.

The CDR3 loop is CASRAGLAGGNEQFF. The CDR3 region has the DNA TGTGCCAGCAGGGCGGGACTAGCGGGAGGGAATGAGCAGTTCTTC. V gene TRBV6-5 combines with J gene TRBJ2-1, with 16 bases aligning to TRBD2. The CDR3 is made up of 15 amino acids. Unmatched junction bases numbered 3, after V lost 6 bases and J lost 7 bases. Germline V gene data show CDR1 as MNHEY and CDR2 as SVGAGI.

The V gene is TRBV18, the J gene TRBJ2-7; D is undetermined. The CDR3 is 14 residues long. Trimming took 3 bases from V and 3 from J, leaving 12 bases between them. The V gene's germline CDR1 is KGHSH and CDR2 LQKENI. The CDR3 nucleotides are TGTGCCAGCTCACCGGTCAGGAACAACTACGAGCAGTACTTC. This translates into CASSPVRNNYEQYF.

The genes are TRBV6-6 and TRBJ2-3, with D possibly matching TRBD2 (7 bases). Germline CDR1 MNHNY, CDR2 SVGAGI (reference sequence). This CDR3 is 18 amino acids long. With 5 bases removed from V and 0 bases from J, the gap between germline ends came to 21 bases. This CDR3 reads CASSPTTWGGLSTDTQYF. As DNA, the CDR3 is TGTGCCAGCAGTCCCACGACTTGGGGGGGGCTCAGCACAGATACGCAGTATTTT.

This clone was seen a single time. The chain joins TRBV5-4 to TRBJ1-2, with 7 bases matching TRBD1. With V trimmed by 1 base and J by 6 bases, 3 bases remained unmatched. The germline CDR1 and CDR2 sequences are SGHNT and YYREEE (reference sequence). The CDR3 sequence is 13 residues long. CDR3 sequence: CASSLRGGDGYTF. CDR3 DNA: TGTGCCAGCAGCTTGCGAGGGGGCGATGGCTACACCTTC.

V gene TRBV28 combines with J gene TRBJ2-7; D may be TRBD1 (5 bases). The V end was cut by 3 bases, the J end by 3 bases, with 9 bases between. Per the germline V gene, CDR1 is MDHEN and CDR2 is SYDVKM. The CDR3 has 13 amino acids. The CDR3, as DNA: TGTGCCAGCAGTTTGACAGAAGTCTACGAGCAGTACTTC. Translated, it gives CASSLTEVYEQYF.

This chain joins TRBV6-5 and TRBJ2-5; D is possibly TRBD1 (6 bases). V was trimmed by 6 bases and J by 4 bases, leaving 18 bases between them. This CDR3 has 15 amino acids. Germline V CDR1 and CDR2: MNHEY, SVGAGI. The CDR3 loop is CASRPTGSRAETQYF. CDR3 in DNA: TGTGCCAGCAGACCCACAGGGAGTCGAGCAGAGACCCAGTACTTC.

This clone was found once. The rearrangement uses TRBV5-1 and TRBJ2-1; D is uncertain. Trimming left V 5 bases short and J 4 bases short, with 4 bases between. The germline V gene encodes CDR1 SGHRS and CDR2 YFSETQ. The CDR3 consists of 11 residues. The CDR3 protein is CASSEYNEQFF. The CDR3 region has the DNA TGCGCCAGCAGTGAGTACAATGAGCAGTTCTTC.

The chain joins TRBV13 to TRBJ2-2; 7 bases are a match to TRBD1. The CDR3 extends over 15 amino acids. V dropped 5 bases and J dropped 5; count of bases not matched to a gene: 8. Germline values: CDR1 PRHDT, CDR2 FYEKMQ (reference sequence). The CDR3 here is CASSLAGGRTGELFF. The CDR3 coding sequence is TGTGCCAGCAGCCTTGCAGGGGGAAGAACCGGGGAGCTGTTTTTT.

This clone has a single count. The chain uses TRBV6-2 or TRBV6-3 and TRBJ2-2; 7 bases fit TRBD1. The CDR3 covers 17 residues. Germline V gene sequence: CDR1 MNHEY, CDR2 SVGEGT. With 4 bases clipped from V and 0 bases from J, the junction kept 8 bases outside the gene matches. The CDR3 region has the DNA TGTGCCAGCAGTTCTAGCCCAGGGGGAACGAACACCGGGGAGCTGTTTTTT. It encodes CASSSSPGGTNTGELFF.

This sequence joins TRBV5-1 and TRBJ2-3; D possibly corresponds to TRBD1 (5 bases). Trimming left V 0 bases short and J 6 bases short, with 11 bases between. Germline V gene sequence: CDR1 SGHRS, CDR2 YFSETQ. The CDR3 totals 14 residues. The CDR3 sequence: CASSLEQASDTQYF. CDR3 in DNA: TGCGCCAGCAGCTTGGAACAGGCGTCGGATACGCAGTATTTT.

This chain joins TRBV15 and TRBJ1-2, with D hard to call. Germline V gene lookup returns CDR1 LNHNV and CDR2 YYDKDF (reference sequence). This CDR3 has 13 residues. Trimming cost V 0 bases and J 7 bases, with 9 bases left between them. The CDR3, as DNA: TGTGCCACCAGCAGAGACGGTACCGGTGGCTACACCTTC. Its protein is CATSRDGTGGYTF.

This chain links TRBV7-8 with TRBJ1-4; D is unclear. Germline CDR1 and CDR2: SGHVS and FQNEAQ. CDR3 size: 14 residues. With 4 bases removed from V and 0 bases from J, the gap between germline ends came to 6 bases. CDR3 loop: CASSSSATNEKLFF. DNA for the CDR3: TGTGCCAGCAGCTCCAGTGCAACTAATGAAAAACTGTTTTTT.

The V and J genes are TRBV7-9 and TRBJ2-7, with D unresolved. From germline, CDR1 is SEHNR and CDR2 FQNEAQ (reference sequence). Trimming took 4 bases from V and 0 from J, leaving 4 bases between them. The CDR3 spans 12 residues. The DNA for the CDR3 is TGTGCCAGCAGCTCTAGCTCCTACGAGCAGTACTTC. Translated, it gives CASSSSSYEQYF.

The chain employs TRBV2 and TRBJ2-7; 8 positions agree with TRBD1. There are 16 residues in the CDR3. Per germline, CDR1 SNHLY and CDR2 FYNNEI. The trim removed 4 bases at V and 4 bases at J, leaving 12 bases unmatched. DNA for the CDR3: TGTGCCAGCAGTGCCCTCAGGACAGGGACGTGGTACGAGCAGTACTTC. Translating gives CASSALRTGTWYEQYF.

This clone was seen only once. This chain joins TRBV30 and TRBJ2-7; 9 bases map to TRBD1. V shed 4 bases, J shed 3 bases, and the junction held 1 base outside the gene matches. CDR1 and CDR2 (germline): GTSNPN, SVGIG (reference sequence). The CDR3 is 12 residues long. The CDR3 DNA is TGTGCCTGGACGGGACAGGGCTACGAGCAGTACTTC. Translating gives CAWTGQGYEQYF. Complete variable domain (other parts from reference TRBV30 and TRBJ2-7): SQTIHQWPATLVQPVGSPLSLECTVEGTSNPNLYWYRQAAGRGLQLLFYSVGIGQISSEVPQNLSASRPQDRQFILSSKKLLLSDSGFYLCAWTGQGYEQYFGPGTRLTVT.

This chain connects TRBV12-5 to TRBJ2-2; 7 nucleotides agree with TRBD1. Germline values: CDR1 LGHNT, CDR2 FRNRAP. The V and J ends lost 4 bases and 5 bases, in that order; junction bases with no gene match: 4. The CDR3 covers 14 residues. DNA for the CDR3: TGTGCTAGTGGTTCGGGACAGAAGACCGGGGAGCTGTTTTTT. This translates into CASGSGQKTGELFF. Supplemented by reference TRBV12-5 and TRBJ2-2, the full variable domain reads DARVTQTPRHKVTEMGQEVTMRCQPILGHNTVFWYRQTMMQGLELLAYFRNRAPLDDSGMPKDRFSAEMPDATLATLKIQPSEPRDSAVYFCASGSGQKTGELFFGEGSRLTVL.

The chain is built from TRBV4-3 and TRBJ1-3; a possible D gene is TRBD1 (6 bases). Germline V CDR1 and CDR2: LGHNA, YSLEER. The CDR3 length is 18 residues. V lost 2 bases to trimming and J lost 0 bases, with 17 bases between them. DNA of the CDR3: TGCGCCAGCAGCCAAACATTGACAGGTCTACTCTCTGGAAACACCATATATTTT. Protein product: CASSQTLTGLLSGNTIYF.

The V gene is TRBV6-1, the J gene TRBJ1-5; no firm D call. This CDR3 is built from 12 residues. Germline V gives CDR1 MNHNS, CDR2 SASEGT. The ends were cut back, 3 bases at V and 4 bases at J, with 4 bases in the middle. The DNA for the CDR3 is TGTGCCAGCAGTGACAGAAATCAGCCCCAGCATTTT. This sequence encodes CASSDRNQPQHF.

V usage is TRBV11-3 and J usage is TRBJ1-4; D unresolved. The germline V and J ends were trimmed by 4 bases and 0 bases, with 12 bases remaining between them. The germline gives CDR1 SGHNT, CDR2 YENEEA. The CDR3 is 16 residues long. CDR3 sequence reads: CASSSNTVATNEKLFF. The DNA for the CDR3 is TGTGCCAGCAGCTCCAACACAGTTGCAACTAATGAAAAACTGTTTTTT.

The gene calls are TRBV9 and TRBJ2-3; D may be TRBD1 (6 bases). Germline V gene data show CDR1 as SGDLS and CDR2 as YYNGEE. Trimming pared 0 bases from V and 3 bases from J, leaving 17 bases between. This CDR3 spans 17 amino acids. The DNA for the CDR3 is TGTGCCAGCAGCGTAGAACAGGGCGGGCCTATTACAGATACGCAGTATTTT. Translated: CASSVEQGGPITDTQYF. Full variable domain (rest looked up from reference TRBV9 and TRBJ2-3): DSGVTQTPKHLITATGQRVTLRCSPRSGDLSVYWYQQSLDQGLQFLIQYYNGEERAKGNILERFSAQQFPDLHSELNLSSLELGDSALYFCASSVEQGGPITDTQYFGPGTRLTVL.

The chain is built from TRBV27 and TRBJ1-6; possible D gene TRBD1, 6 bases. V was shortened by 4 bases and J by 9 bases, with 19 bases between the two germline ends. The CDR3 extends over 16 amino acids. Germline V gene data show CDR1 as MNHEY and CDR2 as SMNVEV (reference sequence). The CDR3 DNA follows: TGTGCCAGCAGTTCCCAAACAGGGTATGATGGTTCACCCCTCCACTTT. It encodes CASSSQTGYDGSPLHF.

The chain has TRBV19 and TRBJ1-2; the D gene is possibly TRBD1 (5 bases). Looked up from germline, CDR1 is LNHDA and CDR2 is SQIVND (reference sequence). Trimming shortened V by 6 bases and J by 7 bases, and 9 bases separated the two germline ends. CDR3 length equals 11 residues. CDR3 protein: CASRRTTGYTF. The CDR3 DNA reads as TGTGCCAGTAGGCGGACAACTGGCTACACCTTC.

The CDR3 coding sequence is TGTGCTAGTGGTTTAGTGACAGGGGGCATCTATGGCTACACCTTC. Encoded protein: CASGLVTGGIYGYTF. The chain couples TRBV12-5 to TRBJ1-2; 10 bases align to TRBD1. V lost 3 bases and J lost 4; bases outside the gene matches: 5. The CDR3 loop spans 15 amino acids. CDR1 is LGHNT and CDR2 is FRNRAP in the germline V gene. Filled out from reference TRBV12-5 and TRBJ1-2, the complete variable domain reads DARVTQTPRHKVTEMGQEVTMRCQPILGHNTVFWYRQTMMQGLELLAYFRNRAPLDDSGMPKDRFSAEMPDATLATLKIQPSEPRDSAVYFCASGLVTGGIYGYTFGSGTRLTVV.

The genes are TRBV7-2 and TRBJ2-7; possibly TRBD1 for D (5 bases). The V gene's germline CDR1 is SGHTA and CDR2 FQGNSA. V lost 3 bases to trimming and J lost 1 base, with 10 bases between them. This CDR3 is 14 amino acids long. For the CDR3, the DNA is TGTGCCAGCAGCTTCCTCGACAGTTCCTACGAGCAGTACTTC. The encoded protein is CASSFLDSSYEQYF.

This clone is a singleton in its sample. The chain recombines TRBV6-2 or TRBV6-3 with TRBJ1-2; perhaps TRBD1 as D (5 bases). The CDR3 loop spans 14 amino acids. Trimming left V 2 bases short and J 2 bases short, with 9 bases between. CDR1 MNHEY and CDR2 SVGEGT come from the germline V gene. Written as DNA, the CDR3 is TGTGCCAGCAGTTACAGACAGAACAACTATGGCTACACCTTC. As protein: CASSYRQNNYGYTF.

The V call is TRBV5-6, the J call TRBJ1-5, with D unresolved. The V end was cut by 0 bases, the J end by 2 bases, with 12 bases between. Looked up from germline, CDR1 is SGHDT and CDR2 is YYEEEE. The CDR3 is 16 residues long. The CDR3 is CASSLAGNWGNQPQHF. CDR3 nucleotides: TGTGCCAGCAGCTTGGCCGGGAACTGGGGCAATCAGCCCCAGCATTTT.

The chain couples TRBV19 to TRBJ2-1; 13 bases line up with TRBD2. This CDR3 has 14 residues. The germline gives CDR1 LNHDA, CDR2 SQIVND (reference sequence). The ends lost 9 bases at V and 6 bases at J; junction bases unmatched: 5. CDR3 sequence reads: CASQGLAGFNEQFF. The DNA of the CDR3 is TGTGCCAGCCAGGGACTAGCGGGGTTCAATGAGCAGTTCTTC.

For this clone: At one end, the junction sequence differs from germline, possibly due to a read error. The chain carries TRBV18 and TRBJ2-7, with 8 bases fitting TRBD1. CDR1 and CDR2 (germline): KGHSH, LQKENI. This CDR3 has 13 residues. DNA of the CDR3: TGTGCCAGCTCACCGGAGGGACAGGCCTCACGGTTCTTC. Its protein is CASSPEGQASRFF.